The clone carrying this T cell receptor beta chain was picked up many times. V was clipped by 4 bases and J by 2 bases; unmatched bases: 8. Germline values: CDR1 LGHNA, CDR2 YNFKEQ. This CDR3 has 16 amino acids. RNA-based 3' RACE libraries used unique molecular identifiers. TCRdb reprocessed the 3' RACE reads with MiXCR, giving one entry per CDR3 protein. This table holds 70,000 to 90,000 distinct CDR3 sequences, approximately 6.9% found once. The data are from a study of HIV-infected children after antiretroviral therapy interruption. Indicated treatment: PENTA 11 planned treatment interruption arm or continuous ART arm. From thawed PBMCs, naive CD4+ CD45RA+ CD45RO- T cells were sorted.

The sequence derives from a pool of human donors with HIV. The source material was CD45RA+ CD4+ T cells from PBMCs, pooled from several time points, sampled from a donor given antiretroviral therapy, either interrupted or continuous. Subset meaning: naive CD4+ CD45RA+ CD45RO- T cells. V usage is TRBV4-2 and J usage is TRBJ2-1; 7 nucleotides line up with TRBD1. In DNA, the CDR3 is TGTGCCAGCAGCCCCGGACAGGCCAGAGCCTACAATGAGCAGTTCTTC. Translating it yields CASSPGQARAYNEQFF.